These T cell receptor beta chains were read from a single sample in a study of blood T cell repertoires in COVID-19. The data were produced by immunoSEQ multiplex PCR, yet TCRdb's version contains in-frame clones alone and is incomplete. In the table there are about 73,000 clones, approximately 80% of which are singletons. Sequencing was carried out using peripheral blood. The receptors stem from a woman between 65 and 79 years old with acute or convalescent COVID-19. Both conserved end residues are part of each CDR3. The D gene is left open where the match is weak. Some rows have no size entry. The others give once, few or many, or a class for an expanded clone.

J gene | D gene | V gene | clone size | CDR3 DNA | CDR3 protein
TRBJ1-1 | . | TRBV28 | . | TGTGCCAGCCCCCCCGCAGGAGGCACTGAAGCTTTCTTT | CASPPAGGTEAFF
TRBJ2-7 | TRBD2 | TRBV28 | few | TGTGCCAGCAGTCTAGCGGATTATCACCTACGAGCAGTAATCTCGTACTTC | CASSLADYHLRAVISYF
TRBJ1-4 | TRBD1 | TRBV28 | . | TGTGCCAGTGGGGACAGGGAGGAGAAACTGTTTTTT | CASGDREEKLFF
TRBJ2-2 | TRBD2 | TRBV7-7 | . | TGTGCCAGCAGCTTAACCGTGGGGCTAGCGGGCAACACCGGGGAGCTGTTTTTT | CASSLTVGLAGNTGELFF
TRBJ1-2 | . | TRBV6-5 | few | TGTGCCAGCAGTTACGGTCCGGGGAGCTATGGCTACACCTTC | CASSYGPGSYGYTF
TRBJ2-7 | TRBD2 | TRBV6-6 | . | TGTGCCAGCAGTTTCGGACTAGCGGGATACTACGAGCAGTACTTC | CASSFGLAGYYEQYF
TRBJ1-5 | . | TRBV28 | . | TGTGCCAGCAGTTTAACGGCGGCGGTCAGCAATCAGCCCCAGCATTTT | CASSLTAAVSNQPQHF
TRBJ2-3 | . | TRBV18 | . | TGTGCCAGCTCCGGCGGTAGCACAGATACGCAGTATTTT | CASSGGSTDTQYF
TRBJ2-7 | TRBD1 | TRBV19 | . | TGTGCCAGTGGGACAGCGAGCTCCTACGAGCAGTACTTC | CASGTASSYEQYF
TRBJ2-5 | TRBD2 | TRBV9 | . | TGTGCCAGCAGCGTAGGGGTGGGAGGGTTTAGAGAGACCCAGTACTTC | CASSVGVGGFRETQYF
TRBJ2-7 | TRBD2 | TRBV10-3 | . | TGTGCCATCAGTGAATCAGCGGGAGGGCCGTACGAGCAGTACTTC | CAISESAGGPYEQYF
TRBJ1-2 | TRBD1 | TRBV3-1/TRBV3-2 | . | TGTGCCAGCAGCCCGACGGACAGGCGAGACGGTGGCTACACCTTC | CASSPTDRRDGGYTF
TRBJ2-2 | TRBD1 | TRBV4-1 | . | TGCGCCAGCAGCCAAGCCACTCCCCGGGACAGGGTCACCGGGGAGCTGTTTTTT | CASSQATPRDRVTGELFF
TRBJ1-4 | . | TRBV11-3 | . | TGTGCCAGCAGCTCCGGGGTGATCCCTAATGAAAAACTGTTTTTT | CASSSGVIPNEKLFF
TRBJ1-4 | . | TRBV19 | . | TGTGCCAGTAGCACCCAGGGGAGGGGGAATGAAAAACTGTTTTTT | CASSTQGRGNEKLFF
TRBJ2-2 | . | TRBV27 | . | TGTGCCAGCAGTCCCCGACACCTAAGGGAGCTGTTTTTT | CASSPRHLRELFF
TRBJ1-2 | . | TRBV5-1 | . | TGCGCCAGCAGCCAACTACAGGGCACTCCTCATGGCTACACCTTC | CASSQLQGTPHGYTF
TRBJ2-2 | . | TRBV7-9 | . | TGTGCCAGCAGCTCTACAGGGAGCACCGGGGAGCTGTTTTTT | CASSSTGSTGELFF
TRBJ2-7 | . | TRBV29-1 | . | TGCAGCGTGACTTTATCCTCCTACGAGCAGTACTTC | CSVTLSSYEQYF
TRBJ2-7 | . | TRBV5-1 | . | TGCGCCAGCAGCTTGGATGGGCCCTACGAGCAGTACTTC | CASSLDGPYEQYF
TRBJ2-1 | TRBD2 | TRBV7-9 | . | TGTGCCAGCAGCTCGACTAGCGGGAGGATCAATGAGCAGTTCTTC | CASSSTSGRINEQFF
TRBJ2-7 | TRBD1 | TRBV28 | . | TGTGCCAGCAGCCTGGACAGGGGCCTTAACTACGAGCAGTACTTC | CASSLDRGLNYEQYF
TRBJ2-2 | . | TRBV5-4 | . | TGTGCCAGCAGCCCCCGGACTACTAACACCGGGGAGCTGTTTTTT | CASSPRTTNTGELFF
TRBJ2-7 | TRBD1 | TRBV28 | . | TGTGCCAGCACAGGGACAGGCAAAACCTACGAGCAGTACTTC | CASTGTGKTYEQYF
TRBJ1-2 | . | TRBV7-9 | . | TGTGCCAGCAGCAACCGGGACATACCTAACTATGGCTACACCTTC | CASSNRDIPNYGYTF
TRBJ2-5 | TRBD2 | TRBV3-1/TRBV3-2 | . | TGTGCCAGCAGCCAAGATCCGGGACTAGCGGGAGCAGAGACCCAGTACTTC | CASSQDPGLAGAETQYF
TRBJ2-7 | TRBD2 | TRBV7-8 | . | TGTGCCAGCAGTTTCACTAGCGGGAGCCACGAGCAGTACTTC | CASSFTSGSHEQYF
TRBJ1-5 | . | TRBV6-6 | . | TGTGCCAGCAGTTACCTGCCAGTTAGCAATCAGCCCCAGCATTTT | CASSYLPVSNQPQHF
TRBJ2-7 | TRBD1 | TRBV27 | . | TGTGCCAGCAGCCCGACGGACAGGGGAAGGATGTTCGAGCAGTACTTC | CASSPTDRGRMFEQYF
TRBJ2-7 | TRBD2 | TRBV18 | few | TGTGCCAGCTCACTTACTAGCGGGAGACCCTACGAGCAGTACTTC | CASSLTSGRPYEQYF
TRBJ1-2 | TRBD1 | TRBV11-3 | . | TGTGCCAGCAGCGCAGGAGGGACAGGGGATGGCTACACCTTC | CASSAGGTGDGYTF
TRBJ1-1 | TRBD1 | TRBV28 | . | TGTGCCAGCCCAAGGACAGGGGGCCCCACTGAAGCTTTCTTT | CASPRTGGPTEAFF
TRBJ2-1 | . | TRBV10-2 | . | TGCGCCAGCAGGCCGAGGCTCAATGAGCAGTTCTTC | CASRPRLNEQFF